This T cell receptor (beta chain) stems from a study of cytomegalovirus exposure and HLA in healthy donors. On the study more broadly: A previous analysis identified around 120 million unique TCR beta sequences derived from roughly 180 million T cells. The study's findings and limits: Researchers left out some V segments, among them TRBV6-2 and TRBV6-3, as indistinguishable. Presence/absence results assume similar sequencing depth per donor, which may not hold.

Primers included in the PCR were 60 Vbeta and 13 Jbeta primers. The repertoire was sequenced with immunoSEQ multiplex PCR; TCRdb's copy has only in-frame clones and lacks some. The sample holds approximately 210,000 clones. Comment on this clone: Its specificity is not known. The sample holds other DNA sequences that translate to the same CDR3.

V lost 3 bases to trimming and J lost 0 bases; unmatched junction nucleotides: 2. The CDR3 extends over 14 amino acids. CDR1 is KGHSH, CDR2 LQKENI, per germline. The sequenced material came from PBMCs. V usage is TRBV18 and J usage is TRBJ2-7; TRBD1 agrees at 7 bases. The TCR sequence derives from a woman aged 25 to 39 in good health and CMV-seropositive. The CDR3 loop reads CASSPGQSSYEQYF. The CDR3 nucleotides read TGTGCCAGCTCACCGGGACAGAGCTCCTACGAGCAGTACTTC. The whole variable domain, remainder taken from reference TRBV18 and TRBJ2-7, is NAGVMQNPRHLVRRRGQEARLRCSPMKGHSHVYWYRQLPEEGLKFMVYLQKENIIDESGMPKERFSAEFPKEGPSILRIQQVVRGDSAAYFCASSPGQSSYEQYFGPGTRLTVT.